This TCR beta chain was recovered during a study of CD8+ T cells in alopecia areata. Extracted from the samples, RNA was reverse transcribed into cDNA to serve as the sequencing template. The protocol was immunoSEQ multiplex PCR, while the TCRdb copy is restricted to in-frame clones and leaves out a portion. Of about 150,000 clones in the sample, under 60% were seen once. J lost 4 bases, V lost 1 base, and 3 bases had no gene match. Germline assignment: CDR1 SGHVS and CDR2 FNYEAQ. This CDR3 contains 14 residues. The clonotype comes from a human donor with alopecia areata. This specimen was CD8+ T cells sorted from blood, taken at week 0. The J gene is TRBJ2-5, the V gene TRBV7-6; 7 bases are shared with TRBD1. CDR3 nucleotide sequence: TGTGCCAGCAGCTTAGTAAGACAGGGAGAGACCCAGTACTTC. It translates to CASSLVRQGETQYF.